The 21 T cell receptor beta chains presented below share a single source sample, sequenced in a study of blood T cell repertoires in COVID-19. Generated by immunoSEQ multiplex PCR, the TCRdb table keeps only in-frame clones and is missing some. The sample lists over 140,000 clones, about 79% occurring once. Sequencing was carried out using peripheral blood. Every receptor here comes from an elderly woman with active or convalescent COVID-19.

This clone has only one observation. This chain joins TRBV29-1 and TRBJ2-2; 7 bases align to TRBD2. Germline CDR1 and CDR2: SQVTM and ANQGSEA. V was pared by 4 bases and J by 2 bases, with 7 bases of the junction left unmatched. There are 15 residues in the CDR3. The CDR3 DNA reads TGCAGCGTTGGGGTCGCGGGAGAAAACACCGGGGAGCTGTTTTTT. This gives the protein CSVGVAGENTGELFF.

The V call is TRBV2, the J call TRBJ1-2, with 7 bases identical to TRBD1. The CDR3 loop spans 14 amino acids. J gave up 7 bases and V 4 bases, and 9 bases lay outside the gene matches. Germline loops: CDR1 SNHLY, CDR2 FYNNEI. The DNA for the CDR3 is TGTGCCAGCAGTGGGGACAGCCCTACGGGTGGCTACACCTTC. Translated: CASSGDSPTGGYTF. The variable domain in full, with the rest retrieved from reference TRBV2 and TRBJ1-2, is EPEVTQTPSHQVTQMGQEVILRCVPISNHLYFYWYRQILGQKVEFLVSFYNNEISEKSEIFDDQFSVERPDGSNFTLKIRSTKLEDSAMYFCASSGDSPTGGYTFGSGTRLTVV.

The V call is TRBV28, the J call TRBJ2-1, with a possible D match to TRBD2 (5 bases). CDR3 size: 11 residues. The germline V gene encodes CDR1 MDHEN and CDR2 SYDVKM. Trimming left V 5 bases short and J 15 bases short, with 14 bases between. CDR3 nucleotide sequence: TGTGCCAGCAGTGGACGCTTCGAGGGGTTCTTC. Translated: CASSGRFEGFF.

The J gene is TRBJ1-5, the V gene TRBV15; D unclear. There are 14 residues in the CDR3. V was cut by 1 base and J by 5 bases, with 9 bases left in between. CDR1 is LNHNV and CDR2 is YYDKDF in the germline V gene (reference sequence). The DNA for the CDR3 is TGTGCCACCAGCAGAGTAATTATTGATCAGCCCCAGCATTTT. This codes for CATSRVIIDQPQHF. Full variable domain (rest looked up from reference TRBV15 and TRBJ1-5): DAMVIQNPRYQVTQFGKPVTLSCSQTLNHNVMYWYQQKSSQAPKLLFHYYDKDFNNEADTPDNFQSRRPNTSFCFLDIRSPGLGDTAMYLCATSRVIIDQPQHFGDGTRLSIL.

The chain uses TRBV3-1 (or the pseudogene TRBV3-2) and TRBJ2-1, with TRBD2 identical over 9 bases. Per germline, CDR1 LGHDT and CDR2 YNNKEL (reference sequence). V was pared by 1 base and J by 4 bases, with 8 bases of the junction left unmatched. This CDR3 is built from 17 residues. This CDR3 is CASSQGGGGRFYNEQFF. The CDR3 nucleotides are TGTGCCAGCAGCCAAGGCGGGGGGGGAAGATTTTACAATGAGCAGTTCTTC.

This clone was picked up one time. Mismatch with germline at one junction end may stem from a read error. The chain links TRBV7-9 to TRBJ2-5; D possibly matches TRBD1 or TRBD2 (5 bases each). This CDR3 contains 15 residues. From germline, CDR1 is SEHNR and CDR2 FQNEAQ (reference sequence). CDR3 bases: TGTGCCAGCAGTTTAGGGGTTCGGGAAATAGAGACCCAGTACTTC. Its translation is CASSLGVREIETQYF.

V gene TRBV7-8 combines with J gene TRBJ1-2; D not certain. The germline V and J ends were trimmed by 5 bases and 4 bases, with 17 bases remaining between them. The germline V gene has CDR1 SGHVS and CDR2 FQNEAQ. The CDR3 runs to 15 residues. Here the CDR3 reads CASSPVGSASYGYTF. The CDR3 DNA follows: TGTGCCAGCAGCCCCGTTGGTTCAGCGAGCTATGGCTACACCTTC.

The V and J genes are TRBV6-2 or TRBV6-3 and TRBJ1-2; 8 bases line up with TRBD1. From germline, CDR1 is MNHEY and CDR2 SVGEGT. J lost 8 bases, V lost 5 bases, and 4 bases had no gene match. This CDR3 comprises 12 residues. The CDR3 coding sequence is TGTGCCAGCAGTGACGGGACAGGCGGCTACACCTTC. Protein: CASSDGTGGYTF.

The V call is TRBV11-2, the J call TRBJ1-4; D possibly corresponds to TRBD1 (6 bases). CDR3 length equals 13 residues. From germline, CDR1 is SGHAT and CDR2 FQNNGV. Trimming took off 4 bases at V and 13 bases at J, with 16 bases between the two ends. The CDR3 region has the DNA TGTGCCAGCAGCTCGGACAGTAGAAAACGACTGTTTTTT. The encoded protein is CASSSDSRKRLFF.

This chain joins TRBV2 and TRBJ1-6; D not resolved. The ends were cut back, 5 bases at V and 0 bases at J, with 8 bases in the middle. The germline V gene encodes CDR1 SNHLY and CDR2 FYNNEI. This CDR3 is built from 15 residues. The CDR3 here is CASSRTPSYNSPLHF. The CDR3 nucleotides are TGTGCCAGCAGTAGAACTCCCTCCTATAATTCACCCCTCCACTTT.

This CDR3 reads CASLQTGIYGYTF. CDR3 nucleotides: TGTGCCAGCCTCCAGACAGGGATCTATGGCTACACCTTC. The J gene is TRBJ1-2, the V gene TRBV2, with 7 bases lining up with TRBD1. There are 13 residues in the CDR3. Germline CDR1 and CDR2: SNHLY and FYNNEI. The J segment lost 4 bases and the V segment lost 8 bases, leaving 7 bases of the junction unmatched.

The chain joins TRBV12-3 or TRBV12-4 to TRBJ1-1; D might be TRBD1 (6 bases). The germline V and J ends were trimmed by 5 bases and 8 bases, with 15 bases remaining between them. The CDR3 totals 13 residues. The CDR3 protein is CASSLYRAWEAFF. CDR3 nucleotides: TGTGCCAGCAGTCTCTACAGGGCGTGGGAAGCTTTCTTT.

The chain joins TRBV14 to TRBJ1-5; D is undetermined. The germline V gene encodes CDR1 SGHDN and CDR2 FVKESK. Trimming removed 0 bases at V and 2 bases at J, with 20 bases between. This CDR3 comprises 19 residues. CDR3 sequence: CASSQDSGSLFWGNQPQHF. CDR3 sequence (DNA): TGTGCCAGCAGCCAAGATTCCGGGAGCCTTTTTTGGGGCAATCAGCCCCAGCATTTT.

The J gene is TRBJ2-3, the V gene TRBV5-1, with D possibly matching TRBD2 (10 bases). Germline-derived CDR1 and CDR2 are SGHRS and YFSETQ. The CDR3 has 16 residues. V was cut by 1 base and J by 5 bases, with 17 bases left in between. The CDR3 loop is CASSLLAGGQGDTQYF. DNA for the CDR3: TGCGCCAGCAGCTTGTTAGCGGGGGGACAGGGAGATACGCAGTATTTT.

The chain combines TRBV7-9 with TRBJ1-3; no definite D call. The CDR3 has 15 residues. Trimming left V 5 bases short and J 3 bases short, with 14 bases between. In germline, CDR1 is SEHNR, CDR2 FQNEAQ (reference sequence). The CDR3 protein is CASSPRREFGNTIYF. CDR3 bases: TGTGCCAGCAGCCCCCGTCGGGAATTTGGAAACACCATATATTTT. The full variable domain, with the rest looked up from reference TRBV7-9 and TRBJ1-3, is DTGVSQNPRHKITKRGQNVTFRCDPISEHNRLYWYRQTLGQGPEFLTYFQNEAQLEKSRLLSDRFSAERPKGSFSTLEIQRTEQGDSAMYLCASSPRREFGNTIYFGEGSWLTVV.

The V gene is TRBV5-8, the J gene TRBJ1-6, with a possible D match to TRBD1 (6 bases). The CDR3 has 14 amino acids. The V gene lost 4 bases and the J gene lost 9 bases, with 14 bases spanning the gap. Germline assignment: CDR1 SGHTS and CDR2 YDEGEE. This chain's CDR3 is CASSGLGAGSPLHF. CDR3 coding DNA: TGTGCCAGCAGCGGGTTGGGGGCCGGTTCACCCCTCCACTTT.

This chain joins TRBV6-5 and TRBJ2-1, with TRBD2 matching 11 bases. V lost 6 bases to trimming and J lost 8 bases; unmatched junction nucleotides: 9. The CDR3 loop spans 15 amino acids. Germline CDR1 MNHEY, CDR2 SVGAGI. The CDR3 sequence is CASSYSGGDRDEQFF. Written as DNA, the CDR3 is TGTGCCAGCAGCTATAGCGGGGGGGACCGGGATGAGCAGTTCTTC.

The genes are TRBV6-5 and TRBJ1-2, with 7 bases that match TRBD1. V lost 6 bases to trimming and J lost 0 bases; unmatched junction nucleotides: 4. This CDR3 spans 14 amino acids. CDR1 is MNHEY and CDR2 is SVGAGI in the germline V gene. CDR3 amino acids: CASRTGVSNYGYTF. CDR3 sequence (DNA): TGTGCCAGCAGAACAGGGGTATCTAACTATGGCTACACCTTC.

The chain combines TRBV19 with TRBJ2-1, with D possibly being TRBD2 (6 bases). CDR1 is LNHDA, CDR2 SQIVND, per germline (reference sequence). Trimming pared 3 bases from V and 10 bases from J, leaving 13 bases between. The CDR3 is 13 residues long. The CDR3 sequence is CASSIVDYDEQFF. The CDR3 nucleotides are TGTGCCAGTAGTATTGTGGACTACGACGAGCAGTTCTTC.

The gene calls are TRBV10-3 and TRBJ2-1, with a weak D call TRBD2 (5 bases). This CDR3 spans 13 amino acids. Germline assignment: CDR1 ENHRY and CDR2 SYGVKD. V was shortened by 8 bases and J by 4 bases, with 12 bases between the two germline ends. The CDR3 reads CAIGERGYNEQFF. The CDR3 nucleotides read TGTGCCATCGGCGAACGGGGTTACAATGAGCAGTTCTTC.

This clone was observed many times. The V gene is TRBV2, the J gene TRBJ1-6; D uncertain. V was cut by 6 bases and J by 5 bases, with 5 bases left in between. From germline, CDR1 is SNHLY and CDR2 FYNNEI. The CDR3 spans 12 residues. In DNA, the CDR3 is TGTGCCAGCAGCGGGGATAATTCACCCCTCCACTTT. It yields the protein CASSGDNSPLHF.